The 20 T cell receptor beta chains below come from one sample, sequenced in a study of blood T cell repertoires in COVID-19. The data were produced by immunoSEQ multiplex PCR, yet TCRdb's version contains in-frame clones alone and is incomplete. The sample consists of about 60,000 clones, approximately 85% of them appearing once. The sequenced material came from peripheral blood. These receptors all come from a human donor in a cohort sampled during active COVID-19.

The J gene is TRBJ2-2, the V gene TRBV7-8, with 9 bases lining up with TRBD1. Germline V gene sequence: CDR1 SGHVS, CDR2 FQNEAQ. The CDR3 runs to 15 residues. V was pared by 7 bases and J by 5 bases, with 8 bases of the junction left unmatched. The CDR3 loop is CASTTGTGITGELFF. CDR3 coding DNA: TGTGCCAGCACCACCGGGACAGGGATAACCGGGGAGCTGTTTTTT.

This clone was seen once. The chain is built from TRBV19 and TRBJ1-5; no clear D. This CDR3 contains 12 residues. The V gene lost 4 bases and the J gene lost 9 bases, with 10 bases spanning the gap. Looked up from germline, CDR1 is LNHDA and CDR2 is SQIVND (reference sequence). CDR3: CASSTTARPQHF. In DNA form, the CDR3 reads TGTGCCAGTAGTACTACAGCAAGGCCCCAGCATTTT.

The chain links TRBV3-1 (or the pseudogene TRBV3-2) to TRBJ1-5; D call uncertain. This CDR3 is 13 amino acids long. Germline V gives CDR1 LGHDT, CDR2 YNNKEL (reference sequence). V was cut by 4 bases and J by 6 bases, with 10 bases left in between. Written as DNA, the CDR3 is TGTGCCAGCAGCCTATCCGAGGTTCAGCCCCAGCATTTT. It yields the protein CASSLSEVQPQHF.

This rearrangement joins TRBV12-3 or TRBV12-4 to TRBJ2-7, with 7 bases identical to TRBD2. Losses at the gene ends were 9 bases for V and 4 bases for J; bases not matched to a gene: 9. The CDR3 totals 13 residues. The CDR3 protein is CASAGTKRYEQYF. The DNA for the CDR3 is TGTGCCAGTGCCGGGACTAAACGTTACGAGCAGTACTTC.

This chain links TRBV3-1 (or the pseudogene TRBV3-2) with TRBJ2-2; 10 positions match TRBD2. V gave up 4 bases and J gave up 6 bases; unmatched junction bases: 5. From germline, CDR1 is LGHDT and CDR2 YNNKEL (reference sequence). CDR3 length equals 15 residues. The CDR3 spells CASSPSGGAPGELFF. The CDR3, as DNA: TGTGCCAGCAGCCCCAGCGGGGGGGCGCCCGGGGAGCTGTTTTTT.

The chain links TRBV29-1 to TRBJ1-2, with D hard to call. The CDR3 sequence is 11 residues long. The germline V gene encodes CDR1 SQVTM and CDR2 ANQGSEA. Trimming pared 5 bases from V and 6 bases from J, leaving 10 bases between. This chain's CDR3 is CSVSVYHGYTF. In nucleotides, the CDR3 is TGCAGCGTTTCGGTGTACCATGGCTACACCTTC. The whole variable domain, filled in from reference TRBV29-1 and TRBJ1-2, reads SAVISQKPSRDICQRGTSLTIQCQVDSQVTMMFWYRQQPGQSLTLIATANQGSEATYESGFVIDKFPISRPNLTFSTLTVSNMSPEDSSIYLCSVSVYHGYTFGSGTRLTVV.

The chain joins TRBV15 to TRBJ1-5; TRBD1 is a possible D gene (6 bases). This CDR3 comprises 15 residues. Trimming left V 2 bases short and J 5 bases short, with 13 bases between. The germline V gene encodes CDR1 LNHNV and CDR2 YYDKDF (reference sequence). CDR3 in amino acids: CATSRKTGRDQPQHF. The CDR3 DNA is TGTGCCACCAGCAGAAAGACAGGCCGGGATCAGCCCCAGCATTTT.

This chain connects TRBV7-9 to TRBJ1-4, with TRBD1 matching over 9 bases. The CDR3 consists of 17 residues. The germline gives CDR1 SEHNR, CDR2 FQNEAQ (reference sequence). V lost 1 base, J lost 3 bases, and 6 bases stayed unmatched. CDR3 sequence: CASSLETGGAANEKLFF. Here the CDR3 DNA reads TGTGCCAGCAGCTTAGAAACAGGGGGCGCGGCTAATGAAAAACTGTTTTTT.

The J gene is TRBJ2-5, the V gene TRBV29-1, with a weak D call TRBD2 (5 bases). The CDR3 length is 13 residues. Trimming cost V 5 bases and J 5 bases, with 15 bases left between them. Germline V gene data show CDR1 as SQVTM and CDR2 as ANQGSEA. CDR3 in amino acids: CSVTRTRGETQYF. The CDR3 nucleotides are TGCAGCGTTACTCGGACCCGCGGGGAGACCCAGTACTTC.

The rearrangement uses TRBV9 and TRBJ1-2; possible D gene TRBD1, 5 bases. Trimming removed 4 bases at V and 2 bases at J, with 12 bases between. The CDR3 covers 14 residues. Germline CDR1 and CDR2: SGDLS and YYNGEE. CDR3 in DNA: TGTGCCAGCAGCACGGGACGGGAGAACTATGGCTACACCTTC. Translation gives CASSTGRENYGYTF. Combining the CDR3 with reference TRBV9 and TRBJ1-2 gives the whole variable domain DSGVTQTPKHLITATGQRVTLRCSPRSGDLSVYWYQQSLDQGLQFLIQYYNGEERAKGNILERFSAQQFPDLHSELNLSSLELGDSALYFCASSTGRENYGYTFGSGTRLTVV.

The rearrangement joins TRBV30 to TRBJ2-6; 8 bases fit TRBD1. J was trimmed by 2 bases and V by 6 bases; bases with no gene match: 3. CDR1 is GTSNPN, CDR2 SVGIG, per germline (reference sequence). CDR3 length: 14 amino acids. CDR3: CACPQGAGANVLTF. The CDR3 DNA reads as TGTGCCTGTCCACAGGGGGCTGGGGCCAACGTCCTGACTTTC.

This CDR3 reads CASSYEVLAGKAYEQYF. In nucleotides, the CDR3 is TGTGCCAGCAGTTACGAGGTTCTAGCGGGAAAAGCCTACGAGCAGTACTTC. The rearrangement links TRBV6-2 or TRBV6-3 to TRBJ2-7; the match to TRBD2 covers 9 bases. CDR1 is MNHEY, CDR2 SVGEGT, per germline. The CDR3 has 17 amino acids. V lost 2 bases, J lost 2 bases, and 10 bases stayed unmatched.

This chain links TRBV30 with TRBJ2-7; TRBD1 might be the D (6 bases). Germline V CDR1 and CDR2: GTSNPN, SVGIG (reference sequence). This CDR3 region has 12 residues. V was clipped by 4 bases and J by 1 base, with 8 bases between them. CDR3 DNA sequence: TGTGCCTGGATCGGACAGTCCTACGAGCAGTACTTC. Translating gives CAWIGQSYEQYF.

V gene TRBV7-2 combines with J gene TRBJ1-5, with TRBD1 matching over 7 bases. The J segment lost 2 bases and the V segment lost 5 bases, leaving 9 bases of the junction unmatched. Germline V CDR1 and CDR2: SGHTA, FQGNSA. The length of the CDR3 is 16 residues. The CDR3 region is CASSPRRQGGNQPQHF. Written as DNA, the CDR3 is TGTGCCAGCAGCCCAAGAAGACAGGGAGGCAATCAGCCCCAGCATTTT.

The genes are TRBV7-9 and TRBJ1-6, with D unclear. This CDR3 region has 15 residues. Trimming shortened V by 3 bases and J by 2 bases, and 8 bases separated the two germline ends. The V gene's germline CDR1 is SEHNR and CDR2 FQNEAQ (reference sequence). The CDR3 nucleotides are TGTGCCAGCAGCTTTGGGAGCACCTATAATTCACCCCTCCACTTT. Translated, it gives CASSFGSTYNSPLHF.

J is TRBJ1-3 and V is TRBV28, with D perhaps matching TRBD1 (6 bases). Germline V gene data show CDR1 as MDHEN and CDR2 as SYDVKM. This CDR3 contains 14 residues. The ends were cut back, 7 bases at V and 0 bases at J, with 10 bases in the middle. CDR3: CASTTGYSGNTIYF. As DNA, the CDR3 is TGTGCCAGCACGACAGGATACTCTGGAAACACCATATATTTT. The full variable domain, with the rest looked up from reference TRBV28 and TRBJ1-3, is DVKVTQSSRYLVKRTGEKVFLECVQDMDHENMFWYRQDPGLGLRLIYFSYDVKMKEKGDIPEGYSVSREKKERFSLILESASTNQTSMYLCASTTGYSGNTIYFGEGSWLTVV.

The chain employs TRBV6-6 and TRBJ2-3; TRBD2 is a possible D gene (6 bases). Germline V gene lookup returns CDR1 MNHNY and CDR2 SVGAGI (reference sequence). V lost 4 bases and J 0 bases, leaving 11 bases between the germline ends. The CDR3 is 15 residues long. CDR3 sequence (DNA): TGTGCCAGCAGTTTAGAGCGGGTTAGCACAGATACGCAGTATTTT. It yields the protein CASSLERVSTDTQYF.

This rearrangement joins TRBV6-6 to TRBJ1-5; no reliable D call. Germline assignment: CDR1 MNHNY and CDR2 SVGAGI (reference sequence). CDR3 length: 15 amino acids. V shed 0 bases and J shed 5 bases, with 11 bases lying between them. CDR3 coding DNA: TGTGCCAGCAGTTACTCAGATTATGACTATCAGCCCCAGCATTTT. Translation gives CASSYSDYDYQPQHF.

This clone was recorded a few times. V usage is TRBV7-2 and J usage is TRBJ2-7; unclear D gene. The CDR3 spans 11 residues. Trimming left V 5 bases short and J 3 bases short, with 5 bases between. Germline CDR1 SGHTA, CDR2 FQGNSA. The CDR3 DNA is TGTGCCAGCAGCACGGGCTACGAGCAGTACTTC. As protein: CASSTGYEQYF.

This clone was seen once. The chain carries TRBV7-8 and TRBJ1-6; 7 nucleotides line up with TRBD1. Looked up from germline, CDR1 is SGHVS and CDR2 is FQNEAQ. The CDR3 has 15 residues. Germline trimming cut 1 base from V and 11 bases from J; bases unmatched to any gene: 8. Here the CDR3 reads CASSLGGQFRPPLHF. CDR3 nucleotides: TGTGCCAGCAGCTTAGGGGGACAGTTCCGACCACCCCTCCACTTT.